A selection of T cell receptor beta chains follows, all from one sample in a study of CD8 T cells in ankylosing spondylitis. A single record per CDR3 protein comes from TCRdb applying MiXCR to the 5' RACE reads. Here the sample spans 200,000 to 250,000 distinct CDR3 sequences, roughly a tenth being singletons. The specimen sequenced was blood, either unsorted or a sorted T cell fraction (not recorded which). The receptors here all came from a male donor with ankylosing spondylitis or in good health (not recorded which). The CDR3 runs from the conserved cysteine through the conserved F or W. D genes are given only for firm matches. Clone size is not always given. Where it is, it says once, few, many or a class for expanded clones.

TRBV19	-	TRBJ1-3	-	TGTGCCAGCCTAAACCAGGGTACTGGAAACACCATATATTTT	CASLNQGTGNTIYF
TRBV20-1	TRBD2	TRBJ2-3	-	TGCAGTGCCCCGCGGGGGGGAGCGGGGGTCACAGATACGCAGTATTTT	CSAPRGGAGVTDTQYF
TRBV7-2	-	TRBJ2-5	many	TGTGCCAGCAGCTTAGCGGGCGCGAGGGGCCAAGAGACCCAGTACTTC	CASSLAGARGQETQYF
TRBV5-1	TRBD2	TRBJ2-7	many	TGCGCCAGCAGCTTGCGAGACGGACTAGCGGGGATCGCCTACGAGCAGTACTTC	CASSLRDGLAGIAYEQYF
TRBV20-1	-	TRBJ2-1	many	TGCAGTGCTGACTTGGACAATGAGCAGTTCTTC	CSADLDNEQFF
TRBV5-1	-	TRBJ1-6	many	TGCGCCAGCAGCTTGGATGGGCAGTTGCTCGAATCACCCCTCCACTTT	CASSLDGQLLESPLHF
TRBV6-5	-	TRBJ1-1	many	TGTGCCAGCAGTTCGACAGACACTGAAGCTTTCTTT	CASSSTDTEAFF
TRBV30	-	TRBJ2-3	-	TGTGCCTGGAGTGTAGGAGGACCCGGCCCAGATACGCAGTATTTT	CAWSVGGPGPDTQYF
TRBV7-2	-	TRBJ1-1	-	TGTGCCAGCAGCTTGCGGGGGCAGGGGAGAAGGGGGGCTTTCTTT	CASSLRGQGRRGAFF
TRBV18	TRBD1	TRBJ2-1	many	TGTGCCAGCTCACCACCGCCGACAGGGGACAATGAGCAGTTCTTC	CASSPPPTGDNEQFF
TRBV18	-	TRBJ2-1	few	TGTGCCAGCTCACCATTCGACAGGGAGGCCTACAATGAGCAGTTCTTC	CASSPFDREAYNEQFF
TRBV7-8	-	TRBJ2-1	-	TGTGCCAGCAGCTTGAACGGGGGCAACTCCTACAATGAGCAGTTCTTC	CASSLNGGNSYNEQFF
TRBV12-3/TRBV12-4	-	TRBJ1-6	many	TGTGCCAGCGCTCCTTTCCTCCCTTCACCCCTCCACTTT	CASAPFLPSPLHF
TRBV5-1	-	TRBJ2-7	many	TGCGCCAGCAGCTTGGACTGGGACGAGCAGTACTTC	CASSLDWDEQYF
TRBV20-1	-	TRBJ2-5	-	TGCAGTGCTAGAGATACGGGGGGCTATGAGACCCAGCACTTC	CSARDTGGYETQHF
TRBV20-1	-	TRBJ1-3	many	TGCAGTGCCCTGGGCCTGAACTCTGGAAACACCATATATTTT	CSALGLNSGNTIYF
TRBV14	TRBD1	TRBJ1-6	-	TGTGCCAGCAGCCAAGAATCAGGGGGCTTGTCACCCCTCCACTTT	CASSQESGGLSPLHF
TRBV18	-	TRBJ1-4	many	TGTGCCAGCTCACTTTACGGACAAGATGGCGAAAAACTGTTTTTT	CASSLYGQDGEKLFF
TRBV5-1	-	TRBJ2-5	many	TGCGCCAGCAGCTTTGATTGGTCGGGTGAGGAGACCCAGTACTTC	CASSFDWSGEETQYF
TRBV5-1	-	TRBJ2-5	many	TGCGCCAGCAGCTTGGTCGGGGAAGAGACCCAGTACTTC	CASSLVGEETQYF
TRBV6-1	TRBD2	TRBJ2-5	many	TGTGCCAGCAGGCGAGCGGGGGGGACGGAGACCCAGTACTTC	CASRRAGGTETQYF
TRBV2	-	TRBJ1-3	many	TGTGCCAGCAGTGAAGTGCTGAACACCATATATTTT	CASSEVLNTIYF
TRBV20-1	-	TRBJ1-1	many	TGCAGTGCTAGAGAACCGACAGTTGGTTGGGGTTTT	CSAREPTVGWGF
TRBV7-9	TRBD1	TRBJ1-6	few	TGTGCCAGCAGTTCGACAGGGGGCAGATGGGCACCCCTCCACTTT	CASSSTGGRWAPLHF
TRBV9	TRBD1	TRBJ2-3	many	TGTGCCAGCAGCGACTTACAGGGGTGGGGCACAGATACGCAGTATTTT	CASSDLQGWGTDTQYF
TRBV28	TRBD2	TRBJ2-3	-	TGTGCCAGCAGTTCCTCCTCAGCGGGGGGGACAGATACGCAGTATTTT	CASSSSSAGGTDTQYF
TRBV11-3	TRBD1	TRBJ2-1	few	TGTGCCAGCAGCCGAGGGACAGTCCTCGGTGAGCAGTTCTTC	CASSRGTVLGEQFF
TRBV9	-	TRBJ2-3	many	TGTGCCAGCAACCGGGCCTCAGATACGCAGTATTTT	CASNRASDTQYF
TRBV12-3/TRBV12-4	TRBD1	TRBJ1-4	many	TGTGCCAGCAGGCGGGGACAGGGGCCTAATGAAAAACTGTTTTTT	CASRRGQGPNEKLFF
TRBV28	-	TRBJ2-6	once	TGTGCCAGCAGTGCTACGCATTCTGGGGCCAACGTCCTGACTTTC	CASSATHSGANVLTF
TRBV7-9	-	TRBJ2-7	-	TGTGCCAGCAGCTTATCCGGGGACCTGTACTTC	CASSLSGDLYF
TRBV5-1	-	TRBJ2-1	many	TGCGCCAGCAGCTTGGTAAGCAGGGGGGATATGGATGAGCAGTTCTTC	CASSLVSRGDMDEQFF
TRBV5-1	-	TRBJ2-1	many	TGCGCCAGCAGGACAGAGAGCTACAATGAGCAGTTCTTC	CASRTESYNEQFF